Sequencing of this TCR beta chain was carried out in a study of T-cell memory formation after mild COVID-19. Study at large: The TCR clusters were mostly specific to one donor.

V lost 7 bases to trimming and J lost 14 bases, with 18 bases between them. CDR3 length: 13 residues. CDR1 is MNHEY and CDR2 is SVGAGI in the germline V gene. TCRdb re-derived calls from the 5' RACE reads in MiXCR, one entry per CDR3 protein. The profile shows approximately 300,000 distinct CDR3 sequences, more than 15% of them singletons. The chain couples TRBV6-5 to TRBJ1-6; maybe TRBD1 (5 bases). The sample taken for sequencing was PBMCs or a T cell subset sorted from them (not recorded which). This sequence was found in a man in his late teens or twenties who had mild COVID-19 (a few samples of this study predate the infection). Cell type and time point are not known. The CDR3 loop reads CASTEAGQGTLHF. The CDR3 DNA sequence: TGTGCCAGCACCGAAGCCGGGCAGGGAACCCTCCACTTT.